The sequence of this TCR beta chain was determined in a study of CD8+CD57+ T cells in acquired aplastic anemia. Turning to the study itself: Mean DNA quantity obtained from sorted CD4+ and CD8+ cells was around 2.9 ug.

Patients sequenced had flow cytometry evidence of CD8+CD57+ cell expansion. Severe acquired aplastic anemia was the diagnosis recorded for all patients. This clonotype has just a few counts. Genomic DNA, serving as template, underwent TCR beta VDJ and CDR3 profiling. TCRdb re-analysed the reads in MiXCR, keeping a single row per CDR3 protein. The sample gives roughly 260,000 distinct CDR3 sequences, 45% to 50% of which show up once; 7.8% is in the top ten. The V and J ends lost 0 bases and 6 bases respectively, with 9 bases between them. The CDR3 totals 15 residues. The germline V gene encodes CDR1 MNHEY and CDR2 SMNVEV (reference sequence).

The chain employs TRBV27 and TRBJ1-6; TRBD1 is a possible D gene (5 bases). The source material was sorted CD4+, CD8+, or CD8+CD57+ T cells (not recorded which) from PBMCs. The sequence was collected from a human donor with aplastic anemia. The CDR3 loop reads CASSLSGTSNSPLHF. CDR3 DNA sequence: TGTGCCAGCAGTTTATCGGGGACGAGTAATTCACCCCTCCACTTT.